Sequencing of this TCR beta chain was carried out in a study of blood T cell repertoires in COVID-19 (dated by TCRdb to 2018 to 2021). Notes on the research overall: The collaborator samples originated in the United States, Italy and Spain and spanned the acute and convalescent phases of COVID-19. A freely available public database, intended as a resource for researchers studying the immune response to SARS-CoV-2, is where the repertoires were released. The samples were drawn from the first 160 participants of the ongoing ImmuneRACE study and from 1,254 subjects provided by 6 global collaborators. The dataset comprised deeply sampled blood TCRbeta repertoires from subjects exposed to, actively infected with, or recovered from COVID-19. The prospective study material was composed of cDNA or gDNA derived from T cells, B-cell-depleted T cells, or PBMCs. Sample metadata almost always included a de-identified subject ID, COVID-19 status, age in years and sex. Where available, HLA class I and class II types were obtained from metadata supplied by the sample provider rather than from assay-based typing. Paper-wide results and their limitations: How much clinical and demographic metadata was included differed by source and by participant, and the metadata was provided uncurated.

The CDR3 covers 14 residues, taking in both the cysteine and the phenylalanine. The DNA shown is the 42-base CDR3, in frame from base 1. V is cut back by 3 bases and J by 6 bases, with 5 bases in the junction unmatched. CDR1 and CDR2 (MNHNS, SASEGT) derive from the germline V gene. TCRbeta CDR3 regions were amplified from genomic DNA using the immunoSEQ Assay, a bias-controlled multiplex PCR. Per the authors' processing: The number of nucleated cells in each sample was estimated from the amplification of reference gene primers within the assay. Sequence reads were collapsed and filtered to measure the absolute abundance of every unique TCRbeta CDR3 rearrangement. For each sample, productive Simpson clonality was calculated by taking the square root of Simpson's diversity index across productive rearrangements. In its TCRdb copy, this immuneACCESS table keeps in-frame sequences only and misses some clones. Where compared with another copy, unresolved V genes explain less than half of these, and the others have no known cause. The V and J calls and clone size are taken from that table; D and trimming were inferred from the DNA. This sample gives about 300,000 clones in total; over 80% of them show up just once. Roughly 1.6% of the sample rests with the top ten.

A remark on this clone: Its binding antigen is unknown. The sample holds no much larger clone one base away, and base qualities are not on file.

Samples from volunteer blood donors who had recovered from COVID-19 were contributed by a second Seattle source. Each collaborating institution followed its own protocols to collect whole blood in K2EDTA tubes. For TCRbeta analysis, collaborators shipped samples in one of three forms: frozen whole blood, isolated PBMCs, or DNA extracted from either of those sample types. Recombination linked TRBV6-1 to TRBJ1-5, with TRBD1 matching 7 junction bases. The clonotype was recovered from a woman aged 40 to 50 who had recovered from COVID-19. The sequencing sample was made of peripheral blood. The sequence in DNA is TGTGCCAGCAGTGATTCAGGGGGTGGTCAGCCCCAGCATTTT. It codes for CASSDSGGGQPQHF.